A single sample gave rise to the 27 T cell receptor beta chains below, sequenced in a study of neoadjuvant anti-PD-1 for oral cavity cancer. Time point here: after neoadjuvant nivolumab, at surgical resection. Libraries were prepared by immunoSEQ multiplex PCR; TCRdb keeps only in-frame clonotypes and omits some of them. The sample holds about 37,000 clones, roughly 35% seen once. The sample here was tumor tissue, taken after nivolumab (anti-PD-1) treatment. The receptor source for this set is a person between 40 and 85 years old with oral cavity squamous cell carcinoma.

This clone was observed a handful of times. The V call is TRBV11-2, the J call TRBJ1-5, with D maybe TRBD1 (5 bases). The CDR3 sequence is 16 residues long. The V gene lost 2 bases and the J gene lost 0 bases, with 11 bases spanning the gap. Germline lookup yields CDR1 SGHAT and CDR2 FQNNGV. CDR3 loop: CASSLSWQGSNQPQHF. The CDR3 nucleotides read TGTGCCAGCAGCTTAAGTTGGCAGGGTAGCAATCAGCCCCAGCATTTT.

The chain combines TRBV9 with TRBJ2-3; TRBD1 matches at 10 bases. The ends lost 3 bases at V and 4 bases at J; junction bases unmatched: 11. Germline loops: CDR1 SGDLS, CDR2 YYNGEE. The length of the CDR3 is 17 residues. The CDR3 DNA is TGTGCCAGCAGCGGAAGACAGGGGGCAATTGTCCCAGATACGCAGTATTTT. Protein sequence: CASSGRQGAIVPDTQYF.

This clone has only a few counts. The rearrangement links TRBV21-1 to TRBJ1-6; TRBD1, as called in the table, went unchecked against the DNA. TRBV21-1 is given as a pseudogene. CDR3 size: 15 residues. CDR3 DNA sequence: TGTGCCAGCAGCAAAGGACACAGGGGTAATTCACCCCTCCACTTT. This sequence encodes CASSKGHRGNSPLHF.

This clone is medium-sized by share. The chain employs TRBV7-6 and TRBJ1-3; D possibly corresponds to TRBD1 (5 bases). The V end lost 5 bases, the J end lost 0 bases, and 17 bases lay between the germline ends. CDR1 SGHVS and CDR2 FNYEAQ come from the germline V gene. This CDR3 has 17 residues. Here the CDR3 reads CASSQGARPVSGNTIYF. The CDR3 DNA reads TGTGCCAGCAGCCAGGGCGCTAGGCCCGTCTCTGGAAACACCATATATTTT.

V usage is TRBV11-3 and J usage is TRBJ2-1, with D possibly being TRBD1 (6 bases). The V gene lost 2 bases and the J gene lost 0 bases, with 11 bases spanning the gap. This CDR3 spans 16 amino acids. The germline CDR1 and CDR2 sequences are SGHNT and YENEEA. The CDR3 bases are TGTGCCAGCAGCTTAATGGGGGCAAGCTCCTACAATGAGCAGTTCTTC. This sequence encodes CASSLMGASSYNEQFF.

The chain joins TRBV7-3 to TRBJ1-5; D unclear. Germline CDR1 and CDR2: SGHTA and FQGTGA. Trimming removed 6 bases from V and 3 bases from J, with 6 bases in between. The CDR3 has 12 residues. The CDR3 DNA is TGTGCCAGCAGATGTGACAATCAGCCCCAGCATTTT. Translating gives CASRCDNQPQHF.

This clone was counted between two and nine times. This chain uses TRBV11-2 with TRBJ2-7; D unclear. The V and J ends lost 3 bases and 3 bases respectively, with 3 bases between them. The CDR3 is made up of 11 amino acids. Germline CDR1 is SGHAT and CDR2 is FQNNGV. CDR3 sequence: CASSLNYEQYF. The CDR3 nucleotides are TGTGCCAGCAGCTTGAACTACGAGCAGTACTTC.

The chain is built from TRBV4-1 and TRBJ2-3; D unclear. Germline-derived CDR1 and CDR2 are MGHRA and YSYEKL. V lost 0 bases to trimming and J lost 1 base, with 11 bases between them. The CDR3 loop spans 16 amino acids. The CDR3: CASSQERVRGTDTQYF. In DNA, the CDR3 is TGCGCCAGCAGCCAAGAAAGGGTTCGGGGCACAGATACGCAGTATTTT.

The chain combines TRBV4-1 with TRBJ1-5; possibly TRBD1 for D (6 bases). The CDR3 contains 15 residues. The germline V and J ends were trimmed by 4 bases and 0 bases, with 10 bases remaining between them. From germline, CDR1 is MGHRA and CDR2 YSYEKL. CDR3 sequence reads: CASSPTGNSNQPQHF. The CDR3 DNA reads TGCGCCAGCAGCCCGACAGGAAATAGCAATCAGCCCCAGCATTTT.

Sample share makes this clone medium-sized. The chain employs TRBV21-1 and TRBJ2-3; the table's TRBD2 call for D was not verified on the DNA. TRBV21-1 is a listed pseudogene. The CDR3 extends over 14 amino acids. The DNA of the CDR3 is TGTGCCAGCAGCAAGACGGGGGGCACAGATACGCAGTATTTT. It specifies CASSKTGGTDTQYF.

V is TRBV7-8 and J is TRBJ2-7; 8 bases agree with TRBD1. CDR3 length: 15 residues. Losses at the gene ends were 3 bases for V and 6 bases for J; bases not matched to a gene: 10. The V gene's germline CDR1 is SGHVS and CDR2 FQNEAQ. This CDR3 is CASSFGTGPIGEQYF. CDR3 coding DNA: TGTGCCAGCAGCTTCGGGACAGGTCCCATCGGCGAGCAGTACTTC.

This clone is a singleton in its sample. This sample includes further DNA sequences coding for the same CDR3. The chain is built from TRBV11-2 and TRBJ2-5; D gene uncertain. Germline V gives CDR1 SGHAT, CDR2 FQNNGV. The V gene lost 2 bases and the J gene lost 5 bases, with 9 bases spanning the gap. The CDR3 consists of 13 residues. The CDR3 spells CASSLQVRETQYF. The CDR3 bases are TGTGCCAGCAGCTTACAGGTCCGGGAGACCCAGTACTTC.

This clone appeared a single time. The chain links TRBV5-1 to TRBJ2-1; 14 positions agree with TRBD2. Trimming at V came to 4 bases and at J to 7 bases, leaving 7 bases not matched to a gene. The CDR3 is 16 residues long. Germline V gene data show CDR1 as SGHRS and CDR2 as YFSETQ. The CDR3 DNA is TGCGCCAGCAGCAGGGGACTAGCGGGAGACGGGAATGAGCAGTTCTTC. Amino acid sequence: CASSRGLAGDGNEQFF.

The V and J genes are TRBV9 and TRBJ2-1; 9 bases are a match to TRBD2. The germline V gene encodes CDR1 SGDLS and CDR2 YYNGEE. With V trimmed by 3 bases and J by 3 bases, 7 bases remained unmatched. CDR3 size: 16 residues. CDR3 nucleotide sequence: TGTGCCAGCAGCGCCCAAGCGGGAGGAAGCTACAATGAGCAGTTCTTC. Its translation is CASSAQAGGSYNEQFF.

The V gene is TRBV7-6, the J gene TRBJ2-7, with D unresolved. V lost 1 base to trimming and J lost 3 bases, with 13 bases between them. This CDR3 comprises 15 residues. CDR1 and CDR2 from the germline V gene are SGHVS and FNYEAQ. The CDR3 DNA reads TGTGCCAGCAGCTTAGATGTGAGTTTTGGCTACGAGCAGTACTTC. Translation gives CASSLDVSFGYEQYF.

V usage is TRBV4-1 and J usage is TRBJ2-3; TRBD2 matches 7 bases. CDR3 length: 16 residues. V shed 4 bases and J 0 bases; nucleotides not matched to a gene: 7. Per germline, CDR1 MGHRA and CDR2 YSYEKL. The CDR3 region is CASSPLAGRSTDTQYF. CDR3 nucleotides: TGCGCCAGCAGCCCCCTTGCCGGGAGGAGCACAGATACGCAGTATTTT.

The CDR3 region is CASSRGQGGGETQYF. The CDR3 DNA follows: TGTGCCAGCAGCCGTGGACAGGGCGGGGGAGAGACCCAGTACTTC. The rearrangement joins TRBV5-4 to TRBJ2-5; perhaps TRBD1 as D (8 bases). V was shortened by 4 bases and J by 4 bases, with 17 bases between the two germline ends. Germline-derived CDR1 and CDR2 are SGHNT and YYREEE (reference sequence). The CDR3 runs to 15 residues. The variable domain in full, completed from reference TRBV5-4 and TRBJ2-5, reads ETGVTQSPTHLIKTRGQQVTLRCSSQSGHNTVSWYQQALGQGPQFIFQYYREEENGRGNFPPRFSGLQFPNYSSELNVNALELDDSALYLCASSRGQGGGETQYFGPGTRLLVL.

This clone appeared a few times. In nucleotides, the CDR3 is TGTGCCACCAGCGTCGGGACAGGGGGCTTGAGGGAGACCCAGTACTTC. Translated, it gives CATSVGTGGLRETQYF. The genes are TRBV15 and TRBJ2-5; 12 bases are a match to TRBD1. The germline CDR1 and CDR2 sequences are LNHNV and YYDKDF (reference sequence). J lost 5 bases, V lost 5 bases, and 9 bases had no gene match. This CDR3 is 16 amino acids long. The variable domain in full, completed from reference TRBV15 and TRBJ2-5, reads DAMVIQNPRYQVTQFGKPVTLSCSQTLNHNVMYWYQQKSSQAPKLLFHYYDKDFNNEADTPDNFQSRRPNTSFCFLDIRSPGLGDTAMYLCATSVGTGGLRETQYFGPGTRLLVL.

This clone was found a few times. The chain is built from TRBV4-1 and TRBJ2-7; 12 nucleotides align to TRBD2. V trimming: 4 bases; J trimming: 2 bases; junction bases outside the gene matches: 6. The CDR3 sequence is 16 residues long. Germline CDR1 is MGHRA and CDR2 is YSYEKL. This CDR3 is CASSPITSGRTYEQYF. In DNA form, the CDR3 reads TGCGCCAGCAGCCCCATCACTAGCGGGAGGACCTACGAGCAGTACTTC.

The chain couples TRBV30 to TRBJ1-3, with a tentative D call TRBD1 (6 bases). The CDR3 extends over 13 amino acids. With 3 bases removed from V and 4 bases from J, the gap between germline ends came to 10 bases. In germline, CDR1 is GTSNPN, CDR2 SVGIG (reference sequence). Here the CDR3 DNA reads TGTGCCTGGAGAACAGGGATGGGAAACACCATATATTTT. Protein product: CAWRTGMGNTIYF.

This clone was seen only a few times. The chain carries TRBV4-1 and TRBJ1-1; maybe TRBD1 (5 bases). V was cut by 4 bases and J by 4 bases, with 13 bases left in between. There are 14 residues in the CDR3. Germline CDR1 MGHRA, CDR2 YSYEKL. CDR3: CASSRGLGLTEAFF. In DNA, the CDR3 is TGCGCCAGCAGCCGCGGACTGGGGCTCACTGAAGCTTTCTTT.

The CDR3 sequence is CASKDTNTGELFF. The CDR3 DNA follows: TGTGCCAGCAAAGACACGAACACCGGGGAGCTGTTTTTT. The chain joins TRBV27 to TRBJ2-2, with D unresolved. Trimming pared 7 bases from V and 0 bases from J, leaving 6 bases between. CDR1 and CDR2 from the germline V gene are MNHEY and SMNVEV (reference sequence). This CDR3 region has 13 residues.

The chain combines TRBV2 with TRBJ1-3, with unresolved D. V was clipped by 7 bases and J by 2 bases, with 12 bases between them. The CDR3 is 14 residues long. The germline V gene has CDR1 SNHLY and CDR2 FYNNEI. The CDR3 DNA reads as TGTGCCAGCAAGGCAGCCGTAACTGGAAACACCATATATTTT. Its translation: CASKAAVTGNTIYF.

The rearrangement joins TRBV7-9 to TRBJ1-5; 9 bases line up with TRBD1. Germline values: CDR1 SEHNR, CDR2 FQNEAQ (reference sequence). This CDR3 has 17 amino acids. V shed 5 bases and J 4 bases; nucleotides not matched to a gene: 12. The CDR3 loop reads CASSPERGQGMNQPQHF. The CDR3 DNA reads TGTGCCAGCAGCCCCGAGCGGGGACAGGGAATGAATCAGCCCCAGCATTTT.

The V call is TRBV5-1, the J call TRBJ1-1; 8 bases agree with TRBD1. The CDR3 runs 16 residues. V lost 4 bases, J lost 1 base, and 9 bases stayed unmatched. CDR1 and CDR2 (germline): SGHRS, YFSETQ. The CDR3 bases are TGCGCCAGCAGCCCGCTCGGACAGGGCGGGAACACTGAAGCTTTCTTT. Translated, it gives CASSPLGQGGNTEAFF.

This clone was detected once. In DNA form, the CDR3 reads TGTGCCAGCTCACGGGCGCAAGCGGGAGACCCTGCCGGGGAGCTGTTTTTT. Its protein is CASSRAQAGDPAGELFF. The chain combines TRBV18 with TRBJ2-2; 8 bases agree with TRBD2. The CDR3 runs 17 residues. V lost 4 bases to trimming and J lost 6 bases; unmatched junction nucleotides: 13. CDR1 KGHSH and CDR2 LQKENI come from the germline V gene.

This clone was picked up a small number of times. V gene TRBV28 combines with J gene TRBJ1-2; D remains unclear. Trimming cost V 1 base and J 2 bases, with 8 bases left between them. The CDR3 is 14 residues long. Germline values: CDR1 MDHEN, CDR2 SYDVKM. The CDR3 nucleotides are TGTGCCAGCAGTTTATTCCCGGACAACTATGGCTACACCTTC. This sequence encodes CASSLFPDNYGYTF.